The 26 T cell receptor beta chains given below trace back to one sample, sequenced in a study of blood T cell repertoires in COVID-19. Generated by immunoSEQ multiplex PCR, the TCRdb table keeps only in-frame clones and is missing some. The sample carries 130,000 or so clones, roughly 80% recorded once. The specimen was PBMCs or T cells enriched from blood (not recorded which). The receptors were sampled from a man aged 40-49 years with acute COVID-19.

This chain's CDR3 is CASSQERSARDRETQYF. CDR3 bases: TGTGCCAGCAGCCAAGAACGATCGGCAAGGGACAGAGAGACCCAGTACTTC. V and J are TRBV14 and TRBJ2-5; 7 positions agree with TRBD1. This CDR3 has 17 residues. Germline V gene sequence: CDR1 SGHDN, CDR2 FVKESK. The V and J ends lost 0 bases and 4 bases, in that order; junction bases with no gene match: 11.

This CDR3 is CAAGGFGNQPQHF. The CDR3 coding sequence is TGTGCCGCGGGGGGGTTCGGCAATCAGCCCCAGCATTTT. The rearrangement joins TRBV27 to TRBJ1-5; TRBD1 is a possible D gene (5 bases). The CDR3 sequence is 13 residues long. Germline lookup yields CDR1 MNHEY and CDR2 SMNVEV (reference sequence). The V and J ends lost 11 bases and 2 bases respectively, with 13 bases between them.

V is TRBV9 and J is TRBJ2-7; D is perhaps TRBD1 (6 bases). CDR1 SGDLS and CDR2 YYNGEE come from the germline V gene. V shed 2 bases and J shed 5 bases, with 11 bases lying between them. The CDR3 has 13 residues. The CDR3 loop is CASSVDRDNEQYF. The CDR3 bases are TGTGCCAGCAGCGTGGACCGGGACAACGAGCAGTACTTC.

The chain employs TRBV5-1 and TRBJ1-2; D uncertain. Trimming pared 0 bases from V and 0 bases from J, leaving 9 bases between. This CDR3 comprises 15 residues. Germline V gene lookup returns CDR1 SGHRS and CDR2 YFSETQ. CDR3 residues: CASSLATYPNYGYTF. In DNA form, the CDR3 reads TGCGCCAGCAGCTTGGCCACCTACCCTAACTATGGCTACACCTTC.

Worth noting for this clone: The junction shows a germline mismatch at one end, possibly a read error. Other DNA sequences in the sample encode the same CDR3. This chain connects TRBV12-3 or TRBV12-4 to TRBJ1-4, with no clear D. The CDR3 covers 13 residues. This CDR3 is CASSSGGWEKLFF. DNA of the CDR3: TGTGCTAGCAGTTCGGGTGGCTGGGAAAAACTGTTTTTT.

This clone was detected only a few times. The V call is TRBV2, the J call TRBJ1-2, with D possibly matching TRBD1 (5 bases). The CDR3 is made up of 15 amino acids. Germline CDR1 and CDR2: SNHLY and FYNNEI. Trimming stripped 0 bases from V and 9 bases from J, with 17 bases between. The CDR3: CASSEAKGREESYTF. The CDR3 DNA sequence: TGTGCCAGCAGTGAAGCGAAGGGCAGGGAAGAGAGCTACACCTTC.

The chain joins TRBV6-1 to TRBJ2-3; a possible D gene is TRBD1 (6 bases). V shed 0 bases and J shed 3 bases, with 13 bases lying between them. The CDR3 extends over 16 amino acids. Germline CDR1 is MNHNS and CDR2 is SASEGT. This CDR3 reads CASSEAQGSVTDTQYF. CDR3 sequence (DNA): TGTGCCAGCAGTGAAGCACAGGGTTCTGTAACAGATACGCAGTATTTT.

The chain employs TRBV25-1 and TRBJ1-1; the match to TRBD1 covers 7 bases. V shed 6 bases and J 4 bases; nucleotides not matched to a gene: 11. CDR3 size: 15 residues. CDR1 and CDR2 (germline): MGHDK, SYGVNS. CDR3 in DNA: TGTGCCAGCAGGCGGGGTAAAGACAGGGCCACTGAAGCTTTCTTT. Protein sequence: CASRRGKDRATEAFF.

In DNA form, the CDR3 reads TGCGCCAGCAGCTCTCTAAGGGAGTTAAGCTCCTACGAGCAGTACTTC. Encoded protein: CASSSLRELSSYEQYF. The genes are TRBV5-1 and TRBJ2-7, with TRBD2 as a possible D gene (5 bases). CDR3 size: 16 residues. Germline assignment: CDR1 SGHRS and CDR2 YFSETQ. V was pared by 3 bases and J by 0 bases, with 16 bases between.

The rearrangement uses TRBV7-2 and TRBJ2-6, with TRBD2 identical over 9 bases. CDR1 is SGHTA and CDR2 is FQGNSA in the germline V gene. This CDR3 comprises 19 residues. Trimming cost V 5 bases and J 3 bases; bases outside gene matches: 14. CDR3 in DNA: TGTGCCAGCAGCCCTATTAACCTAGCGGGAACTTTTGGGGCCAACGTCCTGACTTTC. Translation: CASSPINLAGTFGANVLTF. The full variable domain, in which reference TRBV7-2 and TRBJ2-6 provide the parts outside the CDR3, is GAGVSQSPSNKVTEKGKDVELRCDPISGHTALYWYRQSLGQGLEFLIYFQGNSAPDKSGLPSDRFSAERTGGSVSTLTIQRTQQEDSAVYLCASSPINLAGTFGANVLTFGAGSRLTVL.

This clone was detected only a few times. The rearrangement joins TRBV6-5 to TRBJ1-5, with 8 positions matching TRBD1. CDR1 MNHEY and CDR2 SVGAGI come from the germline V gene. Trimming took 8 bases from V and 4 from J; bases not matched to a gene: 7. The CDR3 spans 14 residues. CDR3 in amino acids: CASVLGQGNQPQHF. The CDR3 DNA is TGTGCCAGCGTTCTCGGACAGGGTAATCAGCCCCAGCATTTT.

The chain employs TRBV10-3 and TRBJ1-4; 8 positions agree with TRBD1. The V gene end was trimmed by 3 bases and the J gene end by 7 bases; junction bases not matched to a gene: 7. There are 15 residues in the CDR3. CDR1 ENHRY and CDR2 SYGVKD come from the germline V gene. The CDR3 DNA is TGTGCCATCAGTGATTCAGGGGGCTCGGGTGAAAAACTGTTTTTT. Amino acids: CAISDSGGSGEKLFF.

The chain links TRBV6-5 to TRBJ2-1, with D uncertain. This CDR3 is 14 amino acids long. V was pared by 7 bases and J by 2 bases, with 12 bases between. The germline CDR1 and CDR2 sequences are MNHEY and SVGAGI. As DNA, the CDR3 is TGTGCCAGCATATGGCAAACCCCCTACAATGAGCAGTTCTTC. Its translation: CASIWQTPYNEQFF.

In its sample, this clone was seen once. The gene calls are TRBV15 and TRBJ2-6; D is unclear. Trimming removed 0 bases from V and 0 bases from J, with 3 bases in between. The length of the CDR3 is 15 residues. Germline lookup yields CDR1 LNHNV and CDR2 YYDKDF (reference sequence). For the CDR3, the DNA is TGTGCCACCAGCAGAGACGGCTCTGGGGCCAACGTCCTGACTTTC. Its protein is CATSRDGSGANVLTF.

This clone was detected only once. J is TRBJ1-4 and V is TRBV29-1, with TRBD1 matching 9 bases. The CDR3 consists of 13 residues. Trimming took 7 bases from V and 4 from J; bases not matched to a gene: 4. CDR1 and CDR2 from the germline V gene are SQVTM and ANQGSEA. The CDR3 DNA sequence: TGCAGCGCGATGGGACAGGGTAATGAAAAACTGTTTTTT. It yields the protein CSAMGQGNEKLFF.

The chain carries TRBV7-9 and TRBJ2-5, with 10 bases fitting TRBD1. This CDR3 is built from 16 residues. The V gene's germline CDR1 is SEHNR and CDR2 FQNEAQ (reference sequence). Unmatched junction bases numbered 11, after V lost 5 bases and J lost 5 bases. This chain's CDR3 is CASSPRTGGSVETQYF. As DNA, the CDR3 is TGTGCCAGCAGCCCAAGGACAGGGGGGTCAGTGGAGACCCAGTACTTC.

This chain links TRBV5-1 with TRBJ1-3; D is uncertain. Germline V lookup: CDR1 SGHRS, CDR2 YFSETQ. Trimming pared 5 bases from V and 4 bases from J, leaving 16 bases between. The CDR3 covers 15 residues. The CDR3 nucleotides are TGCGCCAGCAGTCCCCTGGGAGTTACAGGAAACACCATATATTTT. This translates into CASSPLGVTGNTIYF.

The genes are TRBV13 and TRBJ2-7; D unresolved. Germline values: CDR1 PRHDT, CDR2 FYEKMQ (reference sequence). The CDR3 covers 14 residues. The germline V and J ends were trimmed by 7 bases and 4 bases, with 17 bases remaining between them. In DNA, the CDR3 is TGTGCCAGCACCATCGGCAGGTTCCCTTACGAGCAGTACTTC. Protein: CASTIGRFPYEQYF.

The CDR3 reads CASSSPSSGNTIYF. The CDR3 region has the DNA TGCGCCAGCAGCTCCCCCTCCTCTGGAAACACCATATATTTT. This chain joins TRBV5-1 and TRBJ1-3; D remains ambiguous. CDR1 is SGHRS, CDR2 YFSETQ, per germline. This CDR3 is built from 14 residues. Trimming left V 3 bases short and J 0 bases short, with 7 bases between.

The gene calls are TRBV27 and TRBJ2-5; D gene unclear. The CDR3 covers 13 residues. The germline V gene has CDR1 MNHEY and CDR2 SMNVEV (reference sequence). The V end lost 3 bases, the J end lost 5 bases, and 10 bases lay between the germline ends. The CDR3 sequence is CASSFGFGETQYF. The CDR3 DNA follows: TGTGCCAGCAGTTTTGGGTTCGGGGAGACCCAGTACTTC.

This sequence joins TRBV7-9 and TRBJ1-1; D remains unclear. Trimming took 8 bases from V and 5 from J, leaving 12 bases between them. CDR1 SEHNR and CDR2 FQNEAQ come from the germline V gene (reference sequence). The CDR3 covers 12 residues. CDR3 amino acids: CASFEKETEAFF. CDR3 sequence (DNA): TGTGCCAGCTTCGAGAAAGAGACTGAAGCTTTCTTT.

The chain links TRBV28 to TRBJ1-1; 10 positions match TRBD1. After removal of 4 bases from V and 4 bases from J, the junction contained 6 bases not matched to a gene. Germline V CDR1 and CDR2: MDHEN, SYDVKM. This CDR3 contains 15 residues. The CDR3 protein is CASSSGTGALTEAFF. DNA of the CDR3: TGTGCCAGCAGTTCCGGGACAGGGGCACTCACTGAAGCTTTCTTT.

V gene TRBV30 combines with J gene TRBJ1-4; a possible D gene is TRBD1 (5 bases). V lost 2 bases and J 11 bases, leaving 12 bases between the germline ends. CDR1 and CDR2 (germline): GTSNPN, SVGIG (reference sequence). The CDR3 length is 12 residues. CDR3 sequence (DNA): TGTGCCTGGAGTATGACGGGGGAGAAACTGTTTTTT. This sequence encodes CAWSMTGEKLFF.

In DNA, the CDR3 is TGTGCCAGCAGCTCCCTTCGCGGGAGTGGCAAAAACATTCAGTACTTC. It encodes CASSSLRGSGKNIQYF. The gene calls are TRBV11-2 and TRBJ2-4; 7 nucleotides line up with TRBD2. Per the germline V gene, CDR1 is SGHAT and CDR2 is FQNNGV. The CDR3 totals 16 residues. V was pared by 4 bases and J by 3 bases, with 9 bases of the junction left unmatched.

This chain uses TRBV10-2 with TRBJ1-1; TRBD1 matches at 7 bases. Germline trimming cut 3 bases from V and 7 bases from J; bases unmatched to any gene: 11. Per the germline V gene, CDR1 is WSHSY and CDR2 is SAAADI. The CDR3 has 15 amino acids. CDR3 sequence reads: CASSDLTDRAYEAFF. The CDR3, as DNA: TGCGCCAGCAGTGACCTCACTGACAGGGCCTATGAAGCTTTCTTT.

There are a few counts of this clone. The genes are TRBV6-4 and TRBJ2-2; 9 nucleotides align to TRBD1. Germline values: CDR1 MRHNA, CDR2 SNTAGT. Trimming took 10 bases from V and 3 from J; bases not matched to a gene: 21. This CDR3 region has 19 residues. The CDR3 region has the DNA TGTGCCATCCCAAAGACAGGGGGAAGTCTAGCGGAGTACACCGGGGAGCTGTTTTTT. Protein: CAIPKTGGSLAEYTGELFF.